The 16 T cell receptor beta chains below were found in one sample sequenced in a study of blood T cell repertoires in COVID-19. Clones were sequenced by immunoSEQ multiplex PCR, and TCRdb holds only the in-frame ones, with some missing. The sample lists some 270,000 clones; around 87% were seen once. Specimen: peripheral blood. The receptors originated from a woman aged 55-75 years with COVID-19, enrolled during active disease.

On this clone itself: The sample carries other DNA sequences with the same CDR3. The V and J genes are TRBV19 and TRBJ1-1; 7 bases map to TRBD1. Germline loops: CDR1 LNHDA, CDR2 SQIVND (reference sequence). Trimming at V came to 5 bases and at J to 0 bases, leaving 6 bases not matched to a gene. The CDR3 is 15 residues long. DNA of the CDR3: TGTGCCAGTAGTGCTCCGGGACAGCTGAACACTGAAGCTTTCTTT. Protein product: CASSAPGQLNTEAFF.

The V call is TRBV7-9, the J call TRBJ1-2; D might be TRBD1 (6 bases). In germline, CDR1 is SEHNR, CDR2 FQNEAQ (reference sequence). V lost 1 base and J lost 6, with 21 bases in between. This CDR3 comprises 17 residues. The CDR3 sequence: CASSLGSSGERWHGYTF. In nucleotides, the CDR3 is TGTGCCAGCAGCTTAGGGTCTTCAGGGGAGAGATGGCATGGCTACACCTTC.

V and J are TRBV4-3 and TRBJ2-2; 11 bases agree with TRBD1. The germline gives CDR1 LGHNA, CDR2 YSLEER. The CDR3 totals 17 residues. V trimming: 2 bases; J trimming: 4 bases; junction bases outside the gene matches: 6. The chain's CDR3 is CASSQPGQGAGTGELFF. For the CDR3, the DNA is TGCGCCAGCAGCCAACCAGGACAGGGGGCGGGCACCGGGGAGCTGTTTTTT.

The chain recombines TRBV7-2 with TRBJ2-2; D is perhaps TRBD1 (5 bases). The length of the CDR3 is 16 residues. The V end lost 2 bases, the J end lost 6 bases, and 16 bases lay between the germline ends. Per the germline V gene, CDR1 is SGHTA and CDR2 is FQGNSA. The chain's CDR3 is CASSLLGVGFSGELFF. CDR3 nucleotide sequence: TGTGCCAGCAGCTTATTAGGGGTAGGGTTCTCCGGGGAGCTGTTTTTT.

The V gene is TRBV5-6, the J gene TRBJ2-1; 8 bases are shared with TRBD2. This CDR3 region has 16 residues. Germline CDR1 SGHDT, CDR2 YYEEEE. V lost 0 bases, J lost 4 bases, and 6 bases stayed unmatched. The chain's CDR3 is CASSLGVRGVYNEQFF. The CDR3 coding sequence is TGTGCCAGCAGCTTGGGTGTGCGGGGGGTATACAATGAGCAGTTCTTC.

This chain joins TRBV27 and TRBJ1-6; the match to TRBD1 covers 7 bases. Germline-derived CDR1 and CDR2 are MNHEY and SMNVEV (reference sequence). The CDR3 extends over 13 amino acids. Trimming cost V 4 bases and J 9 bases; bases outside gene matches: 3. CDR3 DNA sequence: TGTGCCAGCAGTTCACAGGGGAGTTCACCCCTCCACTTT. It specifies CASSSQGSSPLHF.

The chain's CDR3 is CASRQGMRLNTEAFF. CDR3 DNA sequence: TGTGCCAGCCGCCAGGGGATGAGGCTGAACACTGAAGCTTTCTTT. This chain connects TRBV27 to TRBJ1-1, with D maybe TRBD1 (6 bases). The CDR3 loop spans 15 amino acids. Germline V gene data show CDR1 as MNHEY and CDR2 as SMNVEV (reference sequence). The germline V and J ends were trimmed by 8 bases and 0 bases, with 16 bases remaining between them.

The chain is built from TRBV7-9 and TRBJ2-3; tentative D call: TRBD1 (6 bases). This CDR3 is 16 amino acids long. With 5 bases removed from V and 6 bases from J, the gap between germline ends came to 21 bases. Germline lookup yields CDR1 SEHNR and CDR2 FQNEAQ (reference sequence). The CDR3 loop is CASSQPRAEGDDTQYF. CDR3 in DNA: TGTGCCAGCAGCCAACCCCGAGCCGAGGGGGATGATACGCAGTATTTT.

J is TRBJ1-1 and V is TRBV6-2 or TRBV6-3; 8 bases line up with TRBD1. J was trimmed by 5 bases and V by 2 bases; bases with no gene match: 7. The CDR3 has 15 residues. Germline CDR1 is MNHEY and CDR2 is SVGEGT. DNA for the CDR3: TGTGCCAGCAGTTACGGAAGACAGGGGTGGACTGAAGCTTTCTTT. Protein product: CASSYGRQGWTEAFF.

Details on this clone: One end of the junction does not line up with germline, which may come from a read error. The rearrangement joins TRBV7-7 to TRBJ2-1, with D unclear. Per germline, CDR1 SSHAT and CDR2 FNYEAQ (reference sequence). The CDR3 length is 16 residues. The DNA of the CDR3 is TGTGCTAGCAGCTTAGCCCCCCAATCCCCCTACAATGAGCAGTTCTTC. Translated, it gives CASSLAPQSPYNEQFF.

This clone was counted once. The CDR3 DNA reads TGTGCCAGCAGCGTAGGTTCAGGGGGTTATTTTGGCTACACCTTC. Protein: CASSVGSGGYFGYTF. The chain employs TRBV9 and TRBJ1-2; TRBD1 agrees at 7 bases. The CDR3 length is 15 residues. Germline V gives CDR1 SGDLS, CDR2 YYNGEE. V was clipped by 0 bases and J by 7 bases; unmatched bases: 9.

This clone occurred a few times. The V call is TRBV9, the J call TRBJ1-6; TRBD1 agrees at 8 bases. V lost 4 bases and J lost 7; bases outside the gene matches: 4. Per the germline V gene, CDR1 is SGDLS and CDR2 is YYNGEE. The CDR3 length is 14 residues. CDR3 sequence reads: CASSPGQANSPLHF. CDR3 DNA sequence: TGTGCCAGCAGCCCGGGACAGGCCAATTCACCCCTCCACTTT.

The chain has TRBV11-3 and TRBJ2-3; unclear D gene. Germline V gene sequence: CDR1 SGHNT, CDR2 YENEEA. The V end was cut by 5 bases, the J end by 3 bases, with 12 bases between. The CDR3 runs 14 residues. The CDR3 DNA follows: TGTGCCAGCAGCCAGAATTCCGGGACAGATACGCAGTATTTT. It codes for CASSQNSGTDTQYF. The variable domain in full, completed from reference TRBV11-3 and TRBJ2-3, reads EAGVVQSPRYKIIEKKQPVAFWCNPISGHNTLYWYLQNLGQGPELLIRYENEEAVDDSQLPKDRFSAERLKGVDSTLKIQPAELGDSAVYLCASSQNSGTDTQYFGPGTRLTVL.

The genes are TRBV6-6 and TRBJ1-1; TRBD1 aligns across 7 bases. The CDR3 covers 14 residues. After removal of 6 bases from V and 3 bases from J, the junction contained 7 bases not matched to a gene. CDR1 and CDR2 (germline): MNHNY, SVGAGI (reference sequence). The CDR3 loop is CASSYRGRDTEAFF. The CDR3 DNA sequence: TGTGCCAGCAGCTACAGGGGTAGAGACACTGAAGCTTTCTTT.

The rearrangement links TRBV20-1 to TRBJ2-5, with 8 bases aligning to TRBD1. This CDR3 contains 14 residues. Looked up from germline, CDR1 is DFQATT and CDR2 is SNEGSKA (reference sequence). Unmatched junction bases numbered 7, after V lost 3 bases and J lost 4 bases. The CDR3 spells CSASLGQGGETQYF. The CDR3 DNA sequence: TGCAGTGCTAGTCTCGGACAGGGAGGAGAGACCCAGTACTTC.

The chain uses TRBV11-2 and TRBJ2-5; TRBD2 aligns across 16 bases. There are 18 residues in the CDR3. Germline CDR1 is SGHAT and CDR2 is FQNNGV. Trimming removed 1 base from V and 5 bases from J; junction bases left unmatched: 7. DNA of the CDR3: TGTGCCAGCAGCTTAGGCGGGACTAGCGGGGGGGTCGGGGAGACCCAGTACTTC. Translated: CASSLGGTSGGVGETQYF.